This T cell receptor beta chain is from a study of blood T cell repertoires in COVID-19. Using immunoSEQ multiplex PCR, the repertoire was profiled, and TCRdb retains in-frame clones only, with some absent. The data contain fewer than 250,000 clones, roughly 89% of them seen just once; the ten biggest clones take up 3.2%. The germline V gene has CDR1 SGHAT and CDR2 FQNNGV. Trimming removed 3 bases from V and 1 base from J, with 9 bases in between. The CDR3 length is 15 residues. The study drew participants aged about 18 to 89 years from some 23 US areas. Cohort placement rested on clinical history that participants reported themselves. Within 2 weeks before study entry, exposed participants met a COVID-19 case.

The receptor was isolated from a woman aged 25-40 years who had been exposed to COVID-19. The chain couples TRBV11-2 to TRBJ2-2; TRBD2 is a possible D gene (6 bases). The sequencing sample was made of PBMCs or T cells enriched from blood (not recorded which). CDR3 sequence (DNA): TGTGCCAGCAGCTTTGGAGGGAAGAACACCGGGGAGCTGTTTTTT. Protein sequence: CASSFGGKNTGELFF.